This T cell receptor (beta chain) was retrieved from a study of T cell repertoires in cytomegalovirus infection. Regarding this clonotype: Its specificity is not known.

Trimming left V 7 bases short and J 0 bases short, with 13 bases between. In germline, CDR1 is SNHLY, CDR2 FYNNEI. CDR3 length equals 15 residues. TCRdb ran MiXCR on the reads and lists one entry per CDR3 protein. This table holds roughly 220,000 distinct CDR3 sequences, 35% to 40% found once. The specimen comprised CD8+ T cells from cultured PBMCs, sampled from culture after CMV antigen stimulation. The sequence was obtained from a human donor in good health (CMV status not recorded). Some clones in this sample may be carry-over from other donors' samples. The chain recombines TRBV2 with TRBJ1-5; D not certain. The DNA of the CDR3 is TGTGCCAGCAACCCTCGGTCATTTAGCAATCAGCCCCAGCATTTT. This encodes CASNPRSFSNQPQHF.